This T cell receptor (beta chain) was profiled in a study of human T cells and chemical hapten exposure. Study at large: Diphenylcyclopropenone doses were given weekly to the scalps of patients across the approximately 24-week study.

One entry per CDR3 protein results from TCRdb running MiXCR on the RACE reads. The table lists 350,000 or so distinct CDR3 sequences, about 7% of them singletons. V trimming: 8 bases; J trimming: 6 bases; junction bases outside the gene matches: 5. Germline CDR1 is MNHEY and CDR2 is SVGAGI. CDR3 length equals 14 residues. Time point indicated: patch test 1, 2 weeks after DPC sensitization. Treatment noted: therapeutic diphenylcyclopropenone sensitization with weekly scalp DPC. The receptor comes from a woman aged 18-30 years with alopecia areata. Some clones in this sample may be carry-over from other donors' samples. The chain links TRBV6-5 to TRBJ1-6; 9 bases map to TRBD1. This material consisted of whole blood, taken in connection with sensitization to the hapten diphenylcyclopropenone (DPC). The CDR3 sequence: CASCPGQGNSPLHF. CDR3 nucleotides: TGTGCCAGCTGCCCGGGACAGGGTAATTCACCCCTCCACTTT.